Shown below are 9 T cell receptor beta chains from a single sample sequenced in a study of regulatory T cells in long-lasting Graves disease. Indicated time point: persistent/refractory GD, antithyroid drugs over 5 years with positive TRAb. The authors made the TCR library using RNA they extracted from PBMCs. Arm-PCR of CDR3 regions and iRepertoire HTBI primers were used to build TCR beta libraries. TCRdb analysed the multiplex PCR reads with MiXCR anew, one entry per CDR3 protein. The sample has almost 350,000 distinct CDR3 sequences; 15% to 20% are singletons. Sequenced material: peripheral blood mononuclear cells (PBMCs), taken when the disease was refractory, from a patient treated with antithyroid drugs. These receptors were taken from a female donor with Graves disease.

This clonotype was seen a handful of times. This may stem from a read error, because a much larger clone lies one nucleotide away. V usage is TRBV12-3 or TRBV12-4 and J usage is TRBJ1-2; D unresolved. The V and J ends lost 8 bases and 4 bases respectively, with 20 bases between them. This CDR3 comprises 15 residues. The CDR3 protein is CASGQTVGRFYGYTF. CDR3 nucleotide sequence: TGTGCCAGCGGTCAGACGGTGGGAAGATTCTATGGCTACACCTTC.

V is TRBV20-1 and J is TRBJ1-1; 7 nucleotides agree with TRBD1. Unmatched junction bases numbered 8, after V lost 3 bases and J lost 1 base. Germline-derived CDR1 and CDR2 are DFQATT and SNEGSKA (reference sequence). This CDR3 has 15 residues. The CDR3 reads CSARGGRGRNTEAFF. CDR3 nucleotides: TGCAGTGCTAGGGGGGGCAGGGGGAGGAACACTGAAGCTTTCTTT.

This clonotype showed up just a few times. Since no conserved phenylalanine or tryptophan closes the CDR3, a read error is the likely cause. It is unclear where the CDR3 begins or ends on the DNA, so no DNA is shown, and the CDR3 is as TCRdb lists it. This chain connects TRBV6-1 to TRBJ2-7; TRBD2, the table's D call, was not compared with the DNA. With termini counted, the CDR3 has 12 amino acids. CDR1 and CDR2 (germline): MNHNS, SASEGT. Here the CDR3 reads CASSEARLAGVL.

In its sample, this clonotype was seen many times. The CDR3 coding sequence is TGTGCCAGCAGAGGGGGCCAGGACTATGGCTACACCTTC. Translating it yields CASRGGQDYGYTF. The chain couples TRBV28 to TRBJ1-2, with TRBD1 identical over 7 bases. V shed 6 bases, J shed 3 bases, and the junction held 4 bases outside the gene matches. The germline V gene has CDR1 MDHEN and CDR2 SYDVKM. This CDR3 is 13 amino acids long.

This clonotype was detected ten times or more. The chain carries TRBV2 and TRBJ1-1; unclear D gene. Germline assignment: CDR1 SNHLY and CDR2 FYNNEI. Trimming removed 2 bases at V and 6 bases at J, with 7 bases between. This CDR3 comprises 12 residues. CDR3: CASSEIIPEAFF. CDR3 nucleotide sequence: TGTGCCAGCAGTGAAATCATCCCTGAAGCTTTCTTT.

This sequence joins TRBV28 and TRBJ2-1, with 8 bases aligning to TRBD2. J lost 8 bases, V lost 3 bases, and 9 bases had no gene match. The CDR3 has 15 amino acids. Looked up from germline, CDR1 is MDHEN and CDR2 is SYDVKM. The CDR3, as DNA: TGTGCCAGCAGTTTTAGCGGGAAGCGAATTTATGAGCAGTTCTTC. It yields the protein CASSFSGKRIYEQFF.

Many counts were recorded for this clonotype. The chain uses TRBV11-2 and TRBJ1-1; D gene unclear. The V end was cut by 4 bases, the J end by 0 bases, with 9 bases between. Per germline, CDR1 SGHAT and CDR2 FQNNGV. The CDR3 is 14 amino acids. The CDR3 region has the DNA TGTGCCAGCAGCTACGGGTGGCTGAACACTGAAGCTTTCTTT. It is translated as CASSYGWLNTEAFF.

This chain uses TRBV29-1 with TRBJ2-2; TRBD1 agrees at 10 bases. Per germline, CDR1 SQVTM and CDR2 ANQGSEA. The CDR3 covers 14 residues. Trimming took 7 bases from V and 7 from J; bases not matched to a gene: 9. The CDR3 sequence: CSGRDRGSRGELFF. The DNA of the CDR3 is TGCAGCGGCCGGGACAGGGGCTCGCGCGGGGAGCTGTTTTTT.

The table lists this clonotype with many counts. The chain joins TRBV27 to TRBJ2-5; D is possibly TRBD1 or TRBD2 (5 bases each). Trimming cost V 2 bases and J 4 bases, with 17 bases left between them. From germline, CDR1 is MNHEY and CDR2 SMNVEV (reference sequence). This CDR3 is 16 amino acids long. CDR3 DNA sequence: TGTGCCAGCAGTTTAGGGGCTAGCCAGGCGTTAGAGACCCAGTACTTC. Translation: CASSLGASQALETQYF.